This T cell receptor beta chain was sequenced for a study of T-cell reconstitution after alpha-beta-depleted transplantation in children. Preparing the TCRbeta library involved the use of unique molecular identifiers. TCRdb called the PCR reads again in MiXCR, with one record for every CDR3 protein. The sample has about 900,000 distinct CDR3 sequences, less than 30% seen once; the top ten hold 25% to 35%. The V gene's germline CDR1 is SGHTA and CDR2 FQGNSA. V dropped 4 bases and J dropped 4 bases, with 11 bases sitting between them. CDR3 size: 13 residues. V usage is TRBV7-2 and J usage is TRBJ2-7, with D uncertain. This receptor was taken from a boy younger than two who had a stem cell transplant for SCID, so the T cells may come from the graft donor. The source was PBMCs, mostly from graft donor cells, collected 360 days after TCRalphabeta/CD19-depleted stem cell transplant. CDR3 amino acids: CASSSIVGYEQYF. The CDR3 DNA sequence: TGTGCCAGCAGCTCCATAGTGGGGTACGAGCAGTACTTC. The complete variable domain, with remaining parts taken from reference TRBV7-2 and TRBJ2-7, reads GAGVSQSPSNKVTEKGKDVELRCDPISGHTALYWYRQSLGQGLEFLIYFQGNSAPDKSGLPSDRFSAERTGGSVSTLTIQRTQQEDSAVYLCASSSIVGYEQYFGPGTRLTVT.